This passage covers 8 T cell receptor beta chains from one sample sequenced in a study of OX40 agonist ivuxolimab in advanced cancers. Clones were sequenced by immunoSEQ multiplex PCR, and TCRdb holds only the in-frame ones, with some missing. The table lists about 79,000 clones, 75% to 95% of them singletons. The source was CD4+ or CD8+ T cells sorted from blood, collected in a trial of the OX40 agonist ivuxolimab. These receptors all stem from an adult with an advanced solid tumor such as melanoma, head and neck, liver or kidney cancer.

The CDR3: CATSKGSGLQFF. The CDR3 nucleotides read TGTGCCACCAGCAAGGGTAGCGGGTTGCAGTTCTTC. V is TRBV15 and J is TRBJ2-1, with TRBD2 identical over 7 bases. CDR3 size: 12 residues. V lost 4 bases and J lost 12; bases outside the gene matches: 6. Germline-derived CDR1 and CDR2 are LNHNV and YYDKDF (reference sequence).

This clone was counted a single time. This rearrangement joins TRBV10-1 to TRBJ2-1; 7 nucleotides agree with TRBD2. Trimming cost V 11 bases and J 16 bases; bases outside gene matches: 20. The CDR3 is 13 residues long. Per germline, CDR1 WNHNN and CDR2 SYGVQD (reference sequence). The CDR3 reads CASRSNGGGPVFF. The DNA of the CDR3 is TGCGCCTCCCGGTCGAACGGCGGGGGTCCTGTTTTCTTC.

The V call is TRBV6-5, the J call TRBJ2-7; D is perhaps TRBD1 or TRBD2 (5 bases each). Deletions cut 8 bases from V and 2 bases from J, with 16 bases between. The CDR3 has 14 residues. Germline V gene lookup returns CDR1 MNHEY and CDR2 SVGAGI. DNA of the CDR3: TGTGCCAGCGGACGGACTGGGGGTACCTACGAGCAGTACTTC. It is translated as CASGRTGGTYEQYF.

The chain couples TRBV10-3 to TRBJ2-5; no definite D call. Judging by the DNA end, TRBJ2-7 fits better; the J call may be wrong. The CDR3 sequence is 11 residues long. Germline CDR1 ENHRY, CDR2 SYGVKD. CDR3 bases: TGTGCCATCAGTGACGTGAGCGAGCAGTACTTC. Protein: CAISDVSEQYF.

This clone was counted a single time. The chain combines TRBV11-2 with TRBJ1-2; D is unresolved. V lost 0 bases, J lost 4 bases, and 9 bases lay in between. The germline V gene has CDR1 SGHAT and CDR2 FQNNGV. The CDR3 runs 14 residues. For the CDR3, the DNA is TGTGCCAGCAGCTTAGATGCCGGGTTCTATGGCTACACCTTC. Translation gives CASSLDAGFYGYTF. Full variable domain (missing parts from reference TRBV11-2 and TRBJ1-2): EAGVAQSPRYKIIEKRQSVAFWCNPISGHATLYWYQQILGQGPKLLIQFQNNGVVDDSQLPKDRFSAERLKGVDSTLKIQPAKLEDSAVYLCASSLDAGFYGYTFGSGTRLTVV.

CDR3 sequence reads: CASSRTNTGELFF. The DNA for the CDR3 is TGTGCCAGCTCTCGAACGAACACCGGGGAGCTGTTTTTT. The rearrangement uses TRBV18 and TRBJ2-2, with D unclear. Germline V gene sequence: CDR1 KGHSH, CDR2 LQKENI. V was shortened by 6 bases and J by 0 bases, with 5 bases between the two germline ends. This CDR3 contains 13 residues.

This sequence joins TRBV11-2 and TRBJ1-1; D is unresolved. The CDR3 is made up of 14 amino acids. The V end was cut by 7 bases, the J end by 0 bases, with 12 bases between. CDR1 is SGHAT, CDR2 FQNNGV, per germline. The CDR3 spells CASIFSGMNTEAFF. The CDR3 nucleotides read TGTGCCAGCATCTTTAGTGGAATGAACACTGAAGCTTTCTTT. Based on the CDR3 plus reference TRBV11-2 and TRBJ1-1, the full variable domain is EAGVAQSPRYKIIEKRQSVAFWCNPISGHATLYWYQQILGQGPKLLIQFQNNGVVDDSQLPKDRFSAERLKGVDSTLKIQPAKLEDSAVYLCASIFSGMNTEAFFGQGTRLTVV.

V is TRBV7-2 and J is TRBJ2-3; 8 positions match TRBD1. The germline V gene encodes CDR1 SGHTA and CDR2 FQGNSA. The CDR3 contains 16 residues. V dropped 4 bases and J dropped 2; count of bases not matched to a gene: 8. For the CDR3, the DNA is TGTGCCAGCAGCTCCCAGGGGGCGACCCACACAGATACGCAGTATTTT. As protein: CASSSQGATHTDTQYF.